This TCR beta chain emerged from a study of PD-L1 blockade in urothelial cancer. Data came from immunoSEQ multiplex PCR; TCRdb stores just in-frame clones and leaves some out. The profile shows around 33,000 clones, about 88% of them singletons. V shed 0 bases and J shed 6 bases, with 12 bases lying between them. Per the germline V gene, CDR1 is SGHRS and CDR2 is YFSETQ. The CDR3 has 15 residues. Stated time point: peripheral blood 6 weeks after treatment start. The patients had locally advanced or metastatic urothelial carcinoma. V usage is TRBV5-1 and J usage is TRBJ1-4; possible D gene TRBD1, 5 bases. The specimen comprised PBMCs, sampled around atezolizumab (anti-PD-L1) treatment. This clonotype originated in an elderly man with urothelial cancer. The CDR3 DNA follows: TGCGCCAGCAGCTTGGGCCCGGGGGGGGATGAAAAACTGTTTTTT. Protein: CASSLGPGGDEKLFF.